These T cell receptor beta chains were read from a single sample in a study of T cell repertoires in cytomegalovirus infection. These receptors lack a known antigen. Via MiXCR, TCRdb re-called the reads, giving one row per CDR3 protein. The profile shows fewer than 85,000 distinct CDR3 sequences, around half of them singletons. The sequenced sample was CD8+ T cells from cultured PBMCs, obtained from culture after CMV antigen stimulation. These receptors were obtained from a human donor in good health (CMV status not recorded). Some clones in this sample may be carry-over from other donors' samples. The CDR3 runs from the conserved cysteine through the conserved F or W. D genes are given only for firm matches. Part of the rows lack a size; the others show once, few, many or a class for expanded clones.

V gene,J gene,clone size,D gene,CDR3 protein,CDR3 DNA
TRBV27,TRBJ2-1,NA,NA,CASSRVYNEQFF,TGTGCCAGCAGTCGGGTATACAATGAGCAGTTCTTC
TRBV6-6,TRBJ2-1,NA,NA,CASSYSGPNNEQFF,TGTGCCAGCAGTTACTCAGGGCCTAACAATGAGCAGTTCTTC
TRBV7-9,TRBJ2-2,few,TRBD1,CASTLPGQGNTGELFF,TGTGCCAGCACACTCCCGGGACAGGGGAACACCGGGGAGCTGTTTTTT
TRBV19,TRBJ1-2,NA,NA,CASTLGHSIYGYTF,TGTGCCAGTACCTTGGGACATTCCATCTATGGCTACACCTTC
TRBV6-5,TRBJ1-6,once,NA,CASSYSRIPVGNSPLHF,TGTGCCAGCAGTTACTCTCGAATACCGGTGGGGAATTCACCCCTCCACTTT
TRBV11-3,TRBJ2-3,NA,NA,CASSDFTDTQYF,TGTGCCAGCAGCGATTTCACAGATACGCAGTATTTT
TRBV28,TRBJ2-4,NA,TRBD2,CASSLGGIGNIQYF,TGTGCCAGCAGTTTGGGAGGGATTGGAAACATTCAGTACTTC
TRBV27,TRBJ2-7,NA,TRBD1,CASSFRRGQGGYEQYF,TGTGCCAGCAGTTTCAGGCGGGGACAGGGGGGCTACGAGCAGTACTTC
TRBV6-1,TRBJ2-7,few,TRBD2,CASSPSGLAAYEQYF,TGTGCCAGCAGTCCTTCCGGACTAGCGGCCTACGAGCAGTACTTC
TRBV10-2,TRBJ2-4,few,NA,CASSEGQGFAVQYF,TGCGCCAGCAGTGAAGGGCAGGGCTTTGCGGTTCAGTACTTC
TRBV15,TRBJ2-1,NA,TRBD2,CATEPGLEDNEQFF,TGTGCCACAGAACCCGGACTAGAGGACAATGAGCAGTTCTTC
TRBV12-3/TRBV12-4,TRBJ2-1,NA,NA,CASSFGGGNEQFF,TGTGCCAGCAGTTTCGGAGGGGGGAATGAGCAGTTCTTC
TRBV27,TRBJ2-7,once,NA,CASSPGNNEQYF,TGTGCCAGCAGCCCCGGAAACAACGAGCAGTACTTC
TRBV12-3/TRBV12-4,TRBJ2-7,NA,NA,CASTLYAGSMFYEQYF,TGTGCCAGCACCCTCTATGCGGGGAGCATGTTCTACGAGCAGTACTTC
TRBV7-9,TRBJ2-6,few,NA,CASSETISGANVLTF,TGTGCCAGCAGCGAGACAATTTCTGGGGCCAACGTCCTGACTTTC
TRBV11-1,TRBJ2-7,few,TRBD2,CASSFATSGYEQYF,TGTGCCAGCAGCTTTGCGACTAGCGGGTACGAGCAGTACTTC
TRBV10-3,TRBJ2-7,NA,TRBD1,CAIREAGGRSGEQYF,TGTGCCATCAGAGAAGCAGGGGGCCGGTCGGGAGAGCAGTACTTC
TRBV4-1,TRBJ2-7,few,TRBD1,CASSQVLPGQEIYEQYF,TGCGCCAGCAGCCAAGTCCTTCCGGGACAGGAGATCTACGAGCAGTACTTC
TRBV28,TRBJ2-5,NA,NA,CASSRGPQYF,TGTGCCAGCAGTCGGGGACCCCAGTACTTC
TRBV18,TRBJ2-7,NA,TRBD1,CASSPLLQGLNEQYF,TGTGCCAGCTCACCTCTTCTACAGGGGCTGAACGAGCAGTACTTC
TRBV7-6,TRBJ2-2,NA,NA,CASSLDRVIAGELFF,TGTGCCAGCAGCTTAGATAGGGTCATCGCCGGGGAGCTGTTTTTT
TRBV19,TRBJ1-2,NA,TRBD1,CASMRQGVPYGYTF,TGTGCCAGTATGAGACAGGGGGTCCCCTATGGCTACACCTTC
TRBV6-5,TRBJ1-1,few,NA,CASSYSIGGGLTEAFF,TGTGCCAGCAGTTACTCAATCGGGGGGGGATTAACTGAAGCTTTCTTT
TRBV2,TRBJ1-3,NA,NA,CASSQWGDNSGNTIYF,TGTGCCAGCAGCCAATGGGGGGACAACTCTGGAAACACCATATATTTT
TRBV18,TRBJ2-7,NA,TRBD1,CASSMDRVSEQYF,TGTGCCAGCTCCATGGACAGGGTCTCCGAGCAGTACTTC
TRBV12-5,TRBJ2-7,few,NA,CASGSDRYEQYF,TGTGCTAGTGGTTCCGACAGGTACGAGCAGTACTTC